These T cell receptor beta chains were read from a single sample in a study of shared clonotypes between healthy human individuals. TCRdb's table, derived via immunoSEQ multiplex PCR, lists solely in-frame clones and lacks some. The sample has about 2.3 million clones; 92% are singletons. Sequenced input: naive CD4+ T cells from PBMCs. The receptors originated from a man aged 18 to 29 in good health. Some clones in this sample may be carry-over from other donors' samples. Both conserved end residues are part of each CDR3. A D gene is named only where the DNA matches it firmly. Size values are once, few and many counts, or a class for expanded clones, and some rows have none.

>TRBJ2-7|TRBV7-9|TRBD1|NA
TGTGCCAGCAGCCTTCCTAGAGTCAGGGGGAACGAGCAGTACTTC
CASSLPRVRGNEQYF
>TRBJ2-1|TRBV7-9|TRBD2|once
TGTGCCAGCAGCTCCTCGGGCGCGGGAGGGTTCTCCTACAATGAGCAGTTCTTC
CASSSSGAGGFSYNEQFF
>TRBJ1-5|TRBV27|NA|NA
TGTGCCAGCGGGTATAGCAATCAGCCCCAGCATTTT
CASGYSNQPQHF
>TRBJ1-2|TRBV7-8|TRBD1|NA
TGTGCCAGCAGCCAGGGGGTAGCGTATGGCTACACCTTC
CASSQGVAYGYTF
>TRBJ2-1|TRBV11-2|NA|NA
TGTGCCAGCAGCCCCTCTAGTGGGAGAGGCAATGAGCAGTTCTTC
CASSPSSGRGNEQFF
>TRBJ2-5|TRBV7-8|NA|NA
TGTGCCAGCAGCTTATCGGCTCAGAGGGCCGTGCAAGAGACCCAGTACTTC
CASSLSAQRAVQETQYF
>TRBJ1-2|TRBV10-3|NA|NA
TGTGCCACCGAAGACACGGTCTACGGCTACACCTTC
CATEDTVYGYTF
>TRBJ2-6|TRBV7-2|NA|NA
TGTGCCAGCAGCACAGCGATCTCTGGGGCCAACGTCCTGACTTTC
CASSTAISGANVLTF
>TRBJ1-2|TRBV4-2|NA|NA
TGTGCCAGCAGCCACGGACAGATCTATGGCTACACCTTC
CASSHGQIYGYTF
>TRBJ1-1|TRBV5-1|TRBD1|NA
TGCGCCAGCAGCCTCGGGACAGGTCCAATTCTCACTGAAGCTTTCTTT
CASSLGTGPILTEAFF
>TRBJ1-2|TRBV2|TRBD1|NA
TGTGCCAGCAGGCCCGGGACAGGGGTCTATGGCTACACCTTC
CASRPGTGVYGYTF
>TRBJ2-5|TRBV4-1|NA|NA
TGCGCCAGCAGCCTCCTGAGGACGATGGAGACCCAGTACTTC
CASSLLRTMETQYF
>TRBJ2-1|TRBV2|TRBD2|NA
TGTGCCAGCAGGGGGACTAGTGTTGAGCAGTTCTTC
CASRGTSVEQFF
>TRBJ2-4|TRBV2|TRBD1|once
TGTGCCAGCAGCATTGTCCGGGACAGGGACCTAGCCAAAAACATTCAGTACTTC
CASSIVRDRDLAKNIQYF
>TRBJ1-4|TRBV2|NA|NA
TGTGCCAGCAAGAAGGACGGTTATGAAAAACTGTTTTTT
CASKKDGYEKLFF
>TRBJ2-1|TRBV5-1|TRBD2|NA
TGCGCCAGCAGCTTGGGAGGGCTAGCGGGAAACTACAATGAGCAGTTCTTC
CASSLGGLAGNYNEQFF
>TRBJ2-5|TRBV18|TRBD1|NA
TGTGCCAGCTCACCGGACAGGGAAGAGACCCAGTACTTC
CASSPDREETQYF
>TRBJ1-1|TRBV6-1|NA|few
TGTGCCAGCAGTGTTAAGAACACTGAAGCTTTCTTT
CASSVKNTEAFF
>TRBJ2-3|TRBV29-1|TRBD2|NA
TGCAGCGCGGGAGGGCCACTAATCACAGATACGCAGTATTTT
CSAGGPLITDTQYF
>TRBJ1-1|TRBV6-1|NA|NA
TGTGCCAGCCCCACGTCAGTTTTGACTGAAGCTTTCTTT
CASPTSVLTEAFF
>TRBJ2-1|TRBV9|NA|NA
TGTGCCAGCAGCGTAGCTTTGTTTGCTACCCACGGGCAGTTCTTC
CASSVALFATHGQFF
>TRBJ2-1|TRBV6-6|NA|NA
TGTGCCAGCAGTTGGACATCTGACAATGAGCAGTTCTTC
CASSWTSDNEQFF
>TRBJ1-1|TRBV27|TRBD1|NA
TGTGCCAGCAGTTCCGGACAGGGGACCACTGAAGCTTTCTTT
CASSSGQGTTEAFF
>TRBJ2-4|TRBV25-1|NA|NA
TGTGCCAGCAGTGTAAACAGGGTTCCCAACATTCAGTACTTC
CASSVNRVPNIQYF
>TRBJ2-3|TRBV9|NA|NA
TGTGCCAGCAGCTTCTCGACAACTAGCACAGATACGCAGTATTTT
CASSFSTTSTDTQYF
>TRBJ1-5|TRBV11-2|NA|NA
TGTGCCAGCAGCTTAGACGGGAGCAATCAGCCCCAGCATTTT
CASSLDGSNQPQHF
>TRBJ2-3|TRBV7-2|NA|NA
TGTGCCAGCAGCTTTCAGACAGCCGCAGATACGCAGTATTTT
CASSFQTAADTQYF
>TRBJ2-1|TRBV5-4|NA|NA
TGTGCCAGCAGCATTGGGGACTCCCGTCACGAGTTCTTC
CASSIGDSRHEFF
>TRBJ2-2|TRBV7-9|TRBD2|NA
TGTGCCAGCAGCACCCGACTAGCGGGGGCGAACACCGGGGAGCTGTTTTTT
CASSTRLAGANTGELFF
>TRBJ2-7|TRBV2|TRBD2|NA
TGTGCCAGCAGGGGACTAGCGGGCGAGCAGTACTTC
CASRGLAGEQYF
>TRBJ1-1|TRBV6-5|TRBD1|NA
TGTGCCAGCAGTTACTTTCAGGACAGGGAAGCTTTCTTT
CASSYFQDREAFF
>TRBJ2-3|TRBV9|NA|NA
TGTGCCAGCAAGCAGGGAACTAGCACAGATACGCAGTATTTT
CASKQGTSTDTQYF
>TRBJ2-5|TRBV5-4|NA|NA
TGTGCCAGCACCCCCAAGGCTGGAACCCCAGAGACCCAGTACTTC
CASTPKAGTPETQYF
>TRBJ2-7|TRBV2|NA|NA
TGTGCCAGCAGTGTGGGACGAAAAGGCTACGAGCAGTACTTC
CASSVGRKGYEQYF
>TRBJ1-5|TRBV28|NA|NA
TGTGCCACCCCCGCGGGTCCCGATCAGCCCCAGCATTTT
CATPAGPDQPQHF
>TRBJ2-1|TRBV11-3|NA|NA
TGTGCCAGCAGCTCACGAGGGCTGCACTCCTACAATGAGCAGTTCTTC
CASSSRGLHSYNEQFF
>TRBJ1-1|TRBV14|NA|NA
TGTGCCAGCACCAATACAGGGATCCAAGCTTTCTTT
CASTNTGIQAFF
>TRBJ2-1|TRBV14|TRBD2|once
TGTGCCAGCAGCCGACCGGGACTAGCGGGACCACGGGGTAATGAGCAGTTCTTC
CASSRPGLAGPRGNEQFF
>TRBJ2-1|TRBV12-5|TRBD2|NA
TGTGCTAGTGGTCTACGACTAGCGGGAGCTTGGGAGCAGTTCTTC
CASGLRLAGAWEQFF
>TRBJ2-2|TRBV18|TRBD2|NA
TGTGCCAGCTCACCAGGGACTAGGGGTTCGAACACCGGGGAGCTGTTTTTT
CASSPGTRGSNTGELFF
>TRBJ1-2|TRBV28|TRBD1|NA
TGTGCCAGCAGTTCGGACAGGGGGCGCGGCTACACCTTC
CASSSDRGRGYTF
>TRBJ1-2|TRBV4-2|NA|NA
TGTGCCAGCAGCCAAATGGAGGAGGCGGGCTATGGCTACACCTTC
CASSQMEEAGYGYTF
>TRBJ1-1|TRBV27|TRBD1|few
TGTGCCAGCAGTTGGCAGGGGGTTACTGAAGCTTTCTTT
CASSWQGVTEAFF
>TRBJ1-5|TRBV6-1|NA|NA
TGTGCCAGCATTGGGGGAGGGGGCAATCAGCCCCAGCATTTT
CASIGGGGNQPQHF
>TRBJ1-1|TRBV12-5|NA|NA
TGTGCTAGTAGGTCGGGGTGGACTGAAGCTTTCTTT
CASRSGWTEAFF
>TRBJ2-5|TRBV12-5|NA|NA
TGTGCTAGTGGTTTGGTAGGCGGGTTCACCCAGTACTTC
CASGLVGGFTQYF